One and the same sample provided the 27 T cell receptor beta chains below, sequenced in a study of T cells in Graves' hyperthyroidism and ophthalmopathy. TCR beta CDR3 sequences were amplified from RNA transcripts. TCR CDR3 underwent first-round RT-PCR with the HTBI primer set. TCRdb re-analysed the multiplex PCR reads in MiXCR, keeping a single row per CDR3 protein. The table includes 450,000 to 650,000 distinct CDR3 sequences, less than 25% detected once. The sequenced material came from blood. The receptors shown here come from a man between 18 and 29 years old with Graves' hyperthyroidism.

CDR3 sequence (DNA): TGCGCCAGCAGCCAAGATTTTAGTGTTAGCAATCAGCCCCAGCATTTT. It specifies CASSQDFSVSNQPQHF. The V gene is TRBV4-1, the J gene TRBJ1-5; D call uncertain. This CDR3 spans 16 amino acids. Trimming left V 0 bases short and J 0 bases short, with 9 bases between. Germline values: CDR1 MGHRA, CDR2 YSYEKL.

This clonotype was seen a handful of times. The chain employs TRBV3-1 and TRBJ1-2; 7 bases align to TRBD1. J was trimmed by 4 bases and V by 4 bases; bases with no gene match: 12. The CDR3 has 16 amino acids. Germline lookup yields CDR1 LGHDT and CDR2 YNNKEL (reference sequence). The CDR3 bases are TGTGCCAGCAGCCCTGAATTCTGGGACAGCCTCTATGGCTACACCTTC. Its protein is CASSPEFWDSLYGYTF.

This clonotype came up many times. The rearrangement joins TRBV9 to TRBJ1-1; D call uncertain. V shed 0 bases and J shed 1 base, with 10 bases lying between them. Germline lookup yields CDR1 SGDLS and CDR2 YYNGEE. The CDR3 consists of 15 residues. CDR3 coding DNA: TGTGCCAGCAGCGTAGCAGAAGGCGGGAACACTGAAGCTTTCTTT. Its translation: CASSVAEGGNTEAFF.

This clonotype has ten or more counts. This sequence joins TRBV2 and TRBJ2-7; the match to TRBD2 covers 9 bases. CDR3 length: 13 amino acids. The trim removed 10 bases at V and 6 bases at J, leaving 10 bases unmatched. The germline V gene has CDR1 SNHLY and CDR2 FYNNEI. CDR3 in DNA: TGTGCCATGCAGACTAGCGGACTTGGCGAGCAGTACTTC. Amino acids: CAMQTSGLGEQYF.

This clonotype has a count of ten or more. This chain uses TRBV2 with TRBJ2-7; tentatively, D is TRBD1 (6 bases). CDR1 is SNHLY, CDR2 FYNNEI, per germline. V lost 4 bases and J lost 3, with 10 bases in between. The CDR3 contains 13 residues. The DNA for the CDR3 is TGTGCCAGCAGTGGACAGGTAAACTACGAGCAGTACTTC. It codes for CASSGQVNYEQYF.

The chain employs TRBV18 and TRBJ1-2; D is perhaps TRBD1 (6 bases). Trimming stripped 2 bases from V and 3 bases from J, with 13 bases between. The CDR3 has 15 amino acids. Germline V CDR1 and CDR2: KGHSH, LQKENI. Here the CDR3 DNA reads TGTGCCAGCTCACCATCCCGGGACAAGCACTATGGCTACACCTTC. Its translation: CASSPSRDKHYGYTF.

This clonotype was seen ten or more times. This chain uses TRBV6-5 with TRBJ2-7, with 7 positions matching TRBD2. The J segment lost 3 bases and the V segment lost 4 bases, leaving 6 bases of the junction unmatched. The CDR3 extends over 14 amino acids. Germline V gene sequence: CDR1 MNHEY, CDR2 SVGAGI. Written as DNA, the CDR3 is TGTGCCAGCAGTTTTAGGGACTACCGCTACGAGCAGTACTTC. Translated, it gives CASSFRDYRYEQYF.

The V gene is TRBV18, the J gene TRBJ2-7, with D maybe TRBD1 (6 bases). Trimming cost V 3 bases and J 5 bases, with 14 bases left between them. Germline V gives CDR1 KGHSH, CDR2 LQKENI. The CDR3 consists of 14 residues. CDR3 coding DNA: TGTGCCAGCTCACCGAGCAGGGGAGTCCACGAGCAGTACTTC. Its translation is CASSPSRGVHEQYF. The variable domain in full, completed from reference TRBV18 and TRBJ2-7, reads NAGVMQNPRHLVRRRGQEARLRCSPMKGHSHVYWYRQLPEEGLKFMVYLQKENIIDESGMPKERFSAEFPKEGPSILRIQQVVRGDSAAYFCASSPSRGVHEQYFGPGTRLTVT.

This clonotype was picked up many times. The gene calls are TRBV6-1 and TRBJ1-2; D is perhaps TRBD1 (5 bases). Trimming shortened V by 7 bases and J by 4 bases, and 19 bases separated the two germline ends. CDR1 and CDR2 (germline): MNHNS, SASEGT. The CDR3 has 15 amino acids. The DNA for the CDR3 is TGTGCCAGCATCCTTGGGCCGGGGCGCTTCTATGGCTACACCTTC. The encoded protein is CASILGPGRFYGYTF.

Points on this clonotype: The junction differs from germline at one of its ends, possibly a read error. For the CDR3, the DNA is TGCGCCAGCAGCATCCTCGGGACAGCCGTCCAAGAGACCCAGTACTTC. It translates to CASSILGTAVQETQYF. The chain combines TRBV11-2 with TRBJ2-5, with TRBD1 matching 7 bases. Germline CDR1 is SGHAT and CDR2 is FQNNGV. This CDR3 has 16 residues.

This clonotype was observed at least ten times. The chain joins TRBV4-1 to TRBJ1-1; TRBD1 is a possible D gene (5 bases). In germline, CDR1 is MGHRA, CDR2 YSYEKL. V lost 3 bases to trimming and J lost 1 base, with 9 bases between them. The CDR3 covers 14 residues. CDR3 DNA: TGCGCCAGCAGCCAGCCAAGGGGGAACACTGAAGCTTTCTTT. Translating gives CASSQPRGNTEAFF.

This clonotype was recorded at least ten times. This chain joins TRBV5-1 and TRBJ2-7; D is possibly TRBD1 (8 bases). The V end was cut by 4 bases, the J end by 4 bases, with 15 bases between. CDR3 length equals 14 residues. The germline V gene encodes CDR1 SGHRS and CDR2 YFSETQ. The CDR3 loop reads CASSTGQGGYEQYF. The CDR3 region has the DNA TGCGCCAGCAGCACCGGACAGGGAGGGTACGAGCAGTACTTC. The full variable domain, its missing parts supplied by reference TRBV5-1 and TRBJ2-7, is KAGVTQTPRYLIKTRGQQVTLSCSPISGHRSVSWYQQTPGQGLQFLFEYFSETQRNKGNFPGRFSGRQFSNSRSEMNVSTLELGDSALYLCASSTGQGGYEQYFGPGTRLTVT.

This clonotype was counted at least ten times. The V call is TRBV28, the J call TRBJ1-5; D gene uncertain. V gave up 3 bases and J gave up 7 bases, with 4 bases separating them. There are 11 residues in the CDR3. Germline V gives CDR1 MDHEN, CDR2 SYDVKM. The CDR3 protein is CASSFNQPQHF. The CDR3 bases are TGTGCCAGCAGTTTTAACCAGCCCCAGCATTTT. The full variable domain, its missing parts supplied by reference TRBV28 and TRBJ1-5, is DVKVTQSSRYLVKRTGEKVFLECVQDMDHENMFWYRQDPGLGLRLIYFSYDVKMKEKGDIPEGYSVSREKKERFSLILESASTNQTSMYLCASSFNQPQHFGDGTRLSIL.

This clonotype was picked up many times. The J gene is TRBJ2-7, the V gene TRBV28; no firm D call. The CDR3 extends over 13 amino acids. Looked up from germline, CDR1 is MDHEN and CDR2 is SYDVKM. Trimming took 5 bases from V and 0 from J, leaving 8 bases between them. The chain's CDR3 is CASSLTGSYEQYF. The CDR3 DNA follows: TGTGCCAGCAGTCTGACGGGCTCCTACGAGCAGTACTTC.

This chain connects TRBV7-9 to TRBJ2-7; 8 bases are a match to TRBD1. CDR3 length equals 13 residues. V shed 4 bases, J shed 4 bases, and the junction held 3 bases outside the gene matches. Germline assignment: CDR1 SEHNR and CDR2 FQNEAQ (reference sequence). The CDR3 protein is CASSWRDRYEQYF. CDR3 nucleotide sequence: TGTGCCAGCAGCTGGAGGGACAGGTACGAGCAGTACTTC.

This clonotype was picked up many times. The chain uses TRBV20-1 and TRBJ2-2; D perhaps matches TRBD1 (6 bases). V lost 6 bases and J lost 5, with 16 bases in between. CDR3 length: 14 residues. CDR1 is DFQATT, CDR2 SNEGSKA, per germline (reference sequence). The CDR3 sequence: CSAPRPGETGELFF. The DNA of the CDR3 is TGCAGTGCCCCGAGACCAGGGGAGACCGGGGAGCTGTTTTTT.

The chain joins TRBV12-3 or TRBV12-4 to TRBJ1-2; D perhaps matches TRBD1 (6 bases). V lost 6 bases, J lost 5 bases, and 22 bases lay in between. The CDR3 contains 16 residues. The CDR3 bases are TGTGCCAGCAGCTTAAATAGATTGGGCGGACAGTATGGCTACACCTTC. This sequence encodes CASSLNRLGGQYGYTF.

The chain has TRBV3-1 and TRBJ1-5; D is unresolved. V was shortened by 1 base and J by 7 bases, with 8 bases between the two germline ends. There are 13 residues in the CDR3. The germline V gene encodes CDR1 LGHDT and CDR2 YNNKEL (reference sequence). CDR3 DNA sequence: TGTGCCAGCAGCCAAGCCGAAGGACAGCCCCAGCATTTT. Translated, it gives CASSQAEGQPQHF.

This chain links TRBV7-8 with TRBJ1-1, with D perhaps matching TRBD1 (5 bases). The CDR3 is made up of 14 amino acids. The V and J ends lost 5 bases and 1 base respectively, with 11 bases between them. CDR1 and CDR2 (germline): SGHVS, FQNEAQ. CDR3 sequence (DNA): TGTGCCAGCAGCCCGTACGACAGGAACACTGAAGCTTTCTTT. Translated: CASSPYDRNTEAFF.

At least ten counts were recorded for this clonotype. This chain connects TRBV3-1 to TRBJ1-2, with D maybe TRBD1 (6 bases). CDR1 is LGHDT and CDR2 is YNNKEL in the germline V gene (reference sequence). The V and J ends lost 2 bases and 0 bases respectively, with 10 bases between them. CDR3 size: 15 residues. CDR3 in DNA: TGTGCCAGCAGCCAAAGGACAGTTACTAACTATGGCTACACCTTC. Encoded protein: CASSQRTVTNYGYTF.

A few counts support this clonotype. The CDR3 is CASREGISYEQYF. DNA for the CDR3: TGCGCCAGCAGGGAAGGGATTTCCTACGAGCAGTACTTC. This rearrangement joins TRBV5-1 to TRBJ2-7; no definite D call. CDR1 SGHRS and CDR2 YFSETQ come from the germline V gene. The CDR3 is made up of 13 amino acids. V was pared by 5 bases and J by 1 base, with 10 bases between. Full variable domain (rest looked up from reference TRBV5-1 and TRBJ2-7): KAGVTQTPRYLIKTRGQQVTLSCSPISGHRSVSWYQQTPGQGLQFLFEYFSETQRNKGNFPGRFSGRQFSNSRSEMNVSTLELGDSALYLCASREGISYEQYFGPGTRLTVT.

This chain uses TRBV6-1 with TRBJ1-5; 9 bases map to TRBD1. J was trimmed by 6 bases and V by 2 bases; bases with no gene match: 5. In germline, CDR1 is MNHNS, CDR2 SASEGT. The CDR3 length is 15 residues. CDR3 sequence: CASSEQGQGGQPQHF. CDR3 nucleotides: TGTGCCAGCAGTGAACAGGGACAGGGTGGTCAGCCCCAGCATTTT.

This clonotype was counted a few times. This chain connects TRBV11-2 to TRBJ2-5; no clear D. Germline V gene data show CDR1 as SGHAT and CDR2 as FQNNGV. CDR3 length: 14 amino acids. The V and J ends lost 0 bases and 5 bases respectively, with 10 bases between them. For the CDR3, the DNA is TGTGCCAGCAGCTTAGATCTTGGCAGTGAGACCCAGTACTTC. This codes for CASSLDLGSETQYF.

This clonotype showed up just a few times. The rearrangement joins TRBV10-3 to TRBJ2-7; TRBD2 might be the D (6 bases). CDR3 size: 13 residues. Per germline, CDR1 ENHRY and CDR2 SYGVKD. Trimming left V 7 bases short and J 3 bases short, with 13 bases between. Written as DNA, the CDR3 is TGTGCCATCATGGCGGGGTCCTTCTACGAGCAGTACTTC. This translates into CAIMAGSFYEQYF.

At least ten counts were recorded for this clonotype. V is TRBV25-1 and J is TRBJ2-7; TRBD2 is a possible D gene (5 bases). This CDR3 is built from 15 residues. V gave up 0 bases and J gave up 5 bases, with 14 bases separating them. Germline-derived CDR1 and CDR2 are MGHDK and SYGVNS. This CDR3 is CASSEYEGRWDEQYF. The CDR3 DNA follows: TGTGCCAGCAGTGAATACGAGGGAAGGTGGGACGAGCAGTACTTC.

The CDR3 bases are TGCGCCAGCAGCTTGTTGGGACGGATGAACACTGAAGCTTTCTTT. Translated, it gives CASSLLGRMNTEAFF. The rearrangement joins TRBV5-1 to TRBJ1-1, with a tentative D call TRBD1 (5 bases). CDR1 and CDR2 from the germline V gene are SGHRS and YFSETQ. The V end was cut by 1 base, the J end by 0 bases, with 10 bases between. The CDR3 is 15 amino acids.

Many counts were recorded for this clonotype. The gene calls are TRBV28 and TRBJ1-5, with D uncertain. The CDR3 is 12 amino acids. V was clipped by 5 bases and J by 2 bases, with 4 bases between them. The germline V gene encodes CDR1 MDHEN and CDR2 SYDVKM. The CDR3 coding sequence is TGTGCCAGCAGTCACGGCAATCAGCCCCAGCATTTT. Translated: CASSHGNQPQHF.